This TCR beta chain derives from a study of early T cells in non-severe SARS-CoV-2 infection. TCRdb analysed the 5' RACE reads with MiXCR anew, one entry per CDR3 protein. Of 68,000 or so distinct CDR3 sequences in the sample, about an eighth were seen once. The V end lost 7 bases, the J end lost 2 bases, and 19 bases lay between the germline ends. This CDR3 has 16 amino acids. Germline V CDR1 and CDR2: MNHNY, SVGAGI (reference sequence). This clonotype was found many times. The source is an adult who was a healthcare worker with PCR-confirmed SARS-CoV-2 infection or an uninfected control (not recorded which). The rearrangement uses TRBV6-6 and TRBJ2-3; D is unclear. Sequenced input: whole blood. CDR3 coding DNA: TGTGCCAGCACTCCAAGAGCGCTCCCCTACACAGATACGCAGTATTTT. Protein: CASTPRALPYTDTQYF.